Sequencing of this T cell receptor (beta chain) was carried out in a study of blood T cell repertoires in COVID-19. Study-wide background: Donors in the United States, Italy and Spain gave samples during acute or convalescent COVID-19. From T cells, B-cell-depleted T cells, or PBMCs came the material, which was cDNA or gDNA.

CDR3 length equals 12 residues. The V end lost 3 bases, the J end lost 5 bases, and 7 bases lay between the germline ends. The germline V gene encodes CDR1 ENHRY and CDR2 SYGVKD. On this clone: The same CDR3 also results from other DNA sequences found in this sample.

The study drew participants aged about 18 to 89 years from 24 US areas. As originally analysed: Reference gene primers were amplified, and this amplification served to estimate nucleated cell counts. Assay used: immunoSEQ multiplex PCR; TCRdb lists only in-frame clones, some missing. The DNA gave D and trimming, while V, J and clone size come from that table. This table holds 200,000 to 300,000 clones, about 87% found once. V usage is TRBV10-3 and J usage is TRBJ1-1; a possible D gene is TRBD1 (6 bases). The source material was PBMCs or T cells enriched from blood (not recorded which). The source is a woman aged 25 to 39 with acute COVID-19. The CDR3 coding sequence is TGTGCCATCAGTGAAAGGGGGACTGAAGCTTTCTTT. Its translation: CAISERGTEAFF.